The 22 T cell receptor beta chains listed next were all sequenced from one sample in a study of blood T cell repertoires in COVID-19. Sequencing was performed with immunoSEQ multiplex PCR; in TCRdb, only in-frame clones are kept and a portion is missing. The data hold some 270,000 clones, with approximately 90% observed a single time. The specimen sequenced was PBMCs or T cells enriched from blood (not recorded which). The receptors derive from a middle-aged man who had been exposed to COVID-19.

The chain combines TRBV15 with TRBJ2-3, with 14 positions matching TRBD2. The junction had 10 bases not matched to a gene; V was cut back by 2 bases and J by 0 bases. Germline V gene data show CDR1 as LNHNV and CDR2 as YYDKDF (reference sequence). The CDR3 is 20 amino acids. CDR3 nucleotides: TGTGCCACCAGCAGACCTCATCAGGGACTAGCGGGGGTTAGCACAGATACGCAGTATTTT. It translates to CATSRPHQGLAGVSTDTQYF. Variable domain in full (rest from reference TRBV15 and TRBJ2-3): DAMVIQNPRYQVTQFGKPVTLSCSQTLNHNVMYWYQQKSSQAPKLLFHYYDKDFNNEADTPDNFQSRRPNTSFCFLDIRSPGLGDTAMYLCATSRPHQGLAGVSTDTQYFGPGTRLTVL.

V gene TRBV7-2 combines with J gene TRBJ1-4; D is unresolved. The CDR3 is 13 residues long. In germline, CDR1 is SGHTA, CDR2 FQGNSA. Trimming took 3 bases from V and 7 from J, leaving 9 bases between them. CDR3 sequence reads: CASSLGRAEKLFF. In DNA form, the CDR3 reads TGTGCCAGCAGCTTGGGCCGCGCTGAAAAACTGTTTTTT.

The rearrangement joins TRBV6-5 to TRBJ1-5, with a tentative D call TRBD1 (5 bases). CDR3 length equals 15 residues. The germline CDR1 and CDR2 sequences are MNHEY and SVGAGI. Trimming removed 6 bases from V and 2 bases from J, with 14 bases in between. In DNA form, the CDR3 reads TGTGCCAGCAGAGTACAGGAGACTCGCAATCAGCCCCAGCATTTT. Its protein is CASRVQETRNQPQHF.

The chain carries TRBV5-1 and TRBJ1-4, with unresolved D. The germline gives CDR1 SGHRS, CDR2 YFSETQ. The germline V and J ends were trimmed by 4 bases and 6 bases, with 13 bases remaining between them. This CDR3 contains 14 residues. The CDR3 DNA reads as TGCGCCAGCAGCCTAGCTACGGGTGATGAAAAACTGTTTTTT. Its protein is CASSLATGDEKLFF.

The chain uses TRBV19 and TRBJ1-1; D uncertain. V gave up 4 bases and J gave up 6 bases, with 9 bases separating them. This CDR3 spans 12 amino acids. From germline, CDR1 is LNHDA and CDR2 SQIVND (reference sequence). CDR3 DNA: TGTGCCAGTAGTACCGGAGGGTCTGAAGCTTTCTTT. Translating it yields CASSTGGSEAFF.

V and J are TRBV2 and TRBJ2-2; TRBD1 agrees at 11 bases. The V segment lost 2 bases and the J segment 4 bases; nucleotides outside the gene matches: 12. The CDR3 loop spans 19 amino acids. The germline CDR1 and CDR2 sequences are SNHLY and FYNNEI. In DNA form, the CDR3 reads TGTGCCAGCAGTGAAACTCCGGGACAGGGGGTTGGAGGCACCGGGGAGCTGTTTTTT. Translating it yields CASSETPGQGVGGTGELFF.

The chain uses TRBV29-1 and TRBJ2-5, with TRBD2 as a possible D gene (6 bases). There are 15 residues in the CDR3. With 3 bases removed from V and 1 base from J, the gap between germline ends came to 15 bases. The germline V gene encodes CDR1 SQVTM and CDR2 ANQGSEA. As DNA, the CDR3 is TGCAGCGTTGAGGGAGGTCAACACGCCCAAGAGACCCAGTACTTC. This gives the protein CSVEGGQHAQETQYF.

The gene calls are TRBV2 and TRBJ2-4, with a tentative D call TRBD1 (6 bases). The CDR3 runs 14 residues. Deletions cut 0 bases from V and 9 bases from J, with 12 bases between. Germline values: CDR1 SNHLY, CDR2 FYNNEI. Here the CDR3 reads CASSEAPGVGIQYF. The CDR3 DNA follows: TGTGCCAGCAGTGAAGCTCCAGGGGTGGGCATTCAGTACTTC. Full variable domain (outside the CDR3, taken from reference TRBV2 and TRBJ2-4): EPEVTQTPSHQVTQMGQEVILRCVPISNHLYFYWYRQILGQKVEFLVSFYNNEISEKSEIFDDQFSVERPDGSNFTLKIRSTKLEDSAMYFCASSEAPGVGIQYFGAGTRLSVL.

The rearrangement uses TRBV27 and TRBJ2-3, with D possibly TRBD2 on 5 matching bases. CDR3 length equals 16 residues. Germline V gene data show CDR1 as MNHEY and CDR2 as SMNVEV (reference sequence). Between the trimmed V and J ends, which lost 0 bases and 0 bases, there was a span of 10 bases. The CDR3 sequence is CASSLSLRDSTDTQYF. CDR3 in DNA: TGTGCCAGCAGTTTATCGCTGAGGGATAGCACAGATACGCAGTATTTT.

This chain connects TRBV19 to TRBJ2-7, with D maybe TRBD2 (6 bases). Trimming removed 6 bases from V and 4 bases from J, with 13 bases in between. The CDR3 covers 13 residues. The germline V gene encodes CDR1 LNHDA and CDR2 SQIVND (reference sequence). This chain's CDR3 is CASREGSRYEQYF. DNA for the CDR3: TGTGCCAGTAGGGAGGGTTCTAGGTACGAGCAGTACTTC.

The chain employs TRBV7-2 and TRBJ2-7; unclear D gene. CDR1 and CDR2 from the germline V gene are SGHTA and FQGNSA. The V gene lost 2 bases and the J gene lost 2 bases, with 10 bases spanning the gap. The CDR3 spans 14 residues. This chain's CDR3 is CASSLPNRAYEQYF. In nucleotides, the CDR3 is TGTGCCAGCAGCTTACCCAACCGCGCCTACGAGCAGTACTTC.

This sequence joins TRBV23-1 and TRBJ2-2, with 7 bases that match TRBD1. TRBV23-1 is given ORF status, its function remaining uncertain. Trimming at V came to 8 bases and at J to 7 bases, leaving 22 bases not matched to a gene. There are 18 residues in the CDR3. This CDR3 reads CASASPRTGGSLGGELFF. DNA for the CDR3: TGCGCCAGCGCGTCCCCCAGGACAGGCGGTTCTTTGGGCGGGGAGCTGTTTTTT.

The chain couples TRBV5-1 to TRBJ2-7; D may be TRBD1 (5 bases). Deletions cut 4 bases from V and 0 bases from J, with 17 bases between. The CDR3 totals 16 residues. Germline values: CDR1 SGHRS, CDR2 YFSETQ. As DNA, the CDR3 is TGCGCCAGCAGCCCCTATGGGGCGGCGAGCTCCTACGAGCAGTACTTC. Residues: CASSPYGAASSYEQYF.

The chain couples TRBV6-5 to TRBJ1-4; 7 positions agree with TRBD1. The J segment lost 8 bases and the V segment lost 10 bases, leaving 13 bases of the junction unmatched. CDR1 and CDR2 from the germline V gene are MNHEY and SVGAGI. The CDR3 spans 14 residues. The CDR3 DNA reads as TGTGCCACTAAACTCGACAGGGCAGGGGAAAAACTGTTTTTT. Protein sequence: CATKLDRAGEKLFF.

The rearrangement uses TRBV30 and TRBJ1-5; D call uncertain. V was cut by 0 bases and J by 8 bases, with 11 bases left in between. There are 13 residues in the CDR3. Germline V gene lookup returns CDR1 GTSNPN and CDR2 SVGIG (reference sequence). The DNA of the CDR3 is TGTGCCTGGAGTGTAAGCCCTGGAGAGCCCCAGCATTTT. Translating gives CAWSVSPGEPQHF.

The gene calls are TRBV30 and TRBJ2-3; 14 nucleotides match TRBD2. The germline V gene encodes CDR1 GTSNPN and CDR2 SVGIG (reference sequence). The CDR3 consists of 17 residues. Trimming cost V 0 bases and J 5 bases; bases outside gene matches: 7. CDR3 region: CAWSVRGLAGGLDTQYF. CDR3 sequence (DNA): TGTGCCTGGAGTGTACGAGGACTAGCGGGAGGTCTAGATACGCAGTATTTT.

This clone came up once. This chain joins TRBV7-2 and TRBJ1-3; 9 bases fit TRBD1. The germline gives CDR1 SGHTA, CDR2 FQGNSA. V gave up 4 bases and J gave up 8 bases; unmatched junction bases: 3. The length of the CDR3 is 13 residues. DNA for the CDR3: TGTGCCAGCAGCTCCGGGACAGGGTACACCATATATTTT. It specifies CASSSGTGYTIYF.

The chain joins TRBV7-8 to TRBJ2-7; perhaps TRBD2 as D (6 bases). CDR3 length: 14 amino acids. V lost 5 bases and J lost 6, with 17 bases in between. Germline V CDR1 and CDR2: SGHVS, FQNEAQ. Here the CDR3 DNA reads TGTGCCAGCAGCCTAGAGCGGGTGGGTTCCGAGCAGTACTTC. Translation gives CASSLERVGSEQYF.

The chain joins TRBV29-1 to TRBJ1-1; D not certain. Germline V CDR1 and CDR2: SQVTM, ANQGSEA. The CDR3 is 13 amino acids. Trimming removed 5 bases at V and 4 bases at J, with 14 bases between. The CDR3 is CSVFWAPSTEAFF. CDR3 in DNA: TGCAGCGTTTTCTGGGCCCCGAGCACTGAAGCTTTCTTT.

The rearrangement links TRBV19 to TRBJ1-2; 10 nucleotides line up with TRBD1. Germline assignment: CDR1 LNHDA and CDR2 SQIVND (reference sequence). This CDR3 has 15 residues. V trimming: 6 bases; J trimming: 1 base; junction bases outside the gene matches: 5. The CDR3 loop is CASRGTGVRNYGYTF. The CDR3 DNA reads TGTGCCAGTAGGGGGACAGGGGTACGTAACTATGGCTACACCTTC. The variable domain in full, with the rest retrieved from reference TRBV19 and TRBJ1-2, is DGGITQSPKYLFRKEGQNVTLSCEQNLNHDAMYWYRQDPGQGLRLIYYSQIVNDFQKGDIAEGYSVSREKKESFPLTVTSAQKNPTAFYLCASRGTGVRNYGYTFGSGTRLTVV.

This chain uses TRBV9 with TRBJ1-1; the D gene is possibly TRBD1 (5 bases). Trimming removed 0 bases at V and 4 bases at J, with 10 bases between. CDR1 and CDR2 from the germline V gene are SGDLS and YYNGEE. The CDR3 consists of 14 residues. The CDR3 loop is CASSVEGLGTEAFF. The CDR3, as DNA: TGTGCCAGCAGCGTAGAGGGGTTGGGCACTGAAGCTTTCTTT.

The chain combines TRBV18 with TRBJ2-1, with D perhaps matching TRBD2 (6 bases). The CDR3 contains 14 residues. The V end lost 5 bases, the J end lost 7 bases, and 15 bases lay between the germline ends. The germline CDR1 and CDR2 sequences are KGHSH and LQKENI. CDR3 sequence: CASSARTEGNEQFF. CDR3 sequence (DNA): TGTGCCAGCTCAGCTCGGACGGAGGGAAATGAGCAGTTCTTC. The full variable domain, completed using reference TRBV18 and TRBJ2-1, is NAGVMQNPRHLVRRRGQEARLRCSPMKGHSHVYWYRQLPEEGLKFMVYLQKENIIDESGMPKERFSAEFPKEGPSILRIQQVVRGDSAAYFCASSARTEGNEQFFGPGTRLTVL.